This paragraph reports one T cell receptor (beta chain). In the original analysis: The assay estimated nucleated cells by amplifying reference gene primers. The data were produced by immunoSEQ multiplex PCR, yet TCRdb's version contains in-frame clones alone and is incomplete. V and J calls and clone size follow that table, whereas D and trimming were derived from the DNA. The sample consists of about 180,000 clones, about 81% of them appearing once. This sample is drawn from a study of blood T cell repertoires in COVID-19. Trimming took 4 bases from V and 1 from J; bases not matched to a gene: 6. This CDR3 has 16 amino acids. Germline values: CDR1 SGHNT, CDR2 YYREEE (reference sequence).

The material sequenced was peripheral blood. The receptor comes from a woman of 80 years or more with COVID-19, enrolled during active disease. This chain joins TRBV5-4 and TRBJ2-2; 8 nucleotides agree with TRBD1. The CDR3 sequence: CASSPRTGKNTGELFF. The CDR3 region has the DNA TGTGCCAGCAGCCCCCGGACAGGGAAGAACACCGGGGAGCTGTTTTTT.